The following is a T cell receptor (beta chain) sequence with its context. Antigen: not known. The length of the CDR3 is 17 residues. This sample's treatment: approximately nine-day PBMC culture with coronavirus spike peptide pools or control peptides (ViraFEST assay). After expanding antigen-specific T cells with peptide pools, ViraFEST sequenced their TCRs. The data are from a study of vaccination and CD4 T cells after COVID-19. Cultured CD4+ T cell DNA underwent sequencing with the Oncomine TCR Beta short-read assay. TCRdb re-called the PCR reads through MiXCR, storing one row per CDR3 protein. Of some 17,000 distinct CDR3 sequences listed, roughly 41% are singletons.

The V and J genes are TRBV21-1 and TRBJ2-2; whether TRBD1, the table's D call, matches the DNA was not checked. TRBV21-1 is an annotated pseudogene. The sequencing here drew on CD4+ T cells from blood, cultured in vitro, taken before SARS-CoV-2 vaccination. This TCR was recovered from a human donor who received a COVID-19 vaccine. This CDR3 is CASNHPGHNANTGELFF. CDR3 DNA sequence: TGTGCCAGCAACCACCCGGGACACAACGCGAACACCGGGGAGCTGTTTTTT.